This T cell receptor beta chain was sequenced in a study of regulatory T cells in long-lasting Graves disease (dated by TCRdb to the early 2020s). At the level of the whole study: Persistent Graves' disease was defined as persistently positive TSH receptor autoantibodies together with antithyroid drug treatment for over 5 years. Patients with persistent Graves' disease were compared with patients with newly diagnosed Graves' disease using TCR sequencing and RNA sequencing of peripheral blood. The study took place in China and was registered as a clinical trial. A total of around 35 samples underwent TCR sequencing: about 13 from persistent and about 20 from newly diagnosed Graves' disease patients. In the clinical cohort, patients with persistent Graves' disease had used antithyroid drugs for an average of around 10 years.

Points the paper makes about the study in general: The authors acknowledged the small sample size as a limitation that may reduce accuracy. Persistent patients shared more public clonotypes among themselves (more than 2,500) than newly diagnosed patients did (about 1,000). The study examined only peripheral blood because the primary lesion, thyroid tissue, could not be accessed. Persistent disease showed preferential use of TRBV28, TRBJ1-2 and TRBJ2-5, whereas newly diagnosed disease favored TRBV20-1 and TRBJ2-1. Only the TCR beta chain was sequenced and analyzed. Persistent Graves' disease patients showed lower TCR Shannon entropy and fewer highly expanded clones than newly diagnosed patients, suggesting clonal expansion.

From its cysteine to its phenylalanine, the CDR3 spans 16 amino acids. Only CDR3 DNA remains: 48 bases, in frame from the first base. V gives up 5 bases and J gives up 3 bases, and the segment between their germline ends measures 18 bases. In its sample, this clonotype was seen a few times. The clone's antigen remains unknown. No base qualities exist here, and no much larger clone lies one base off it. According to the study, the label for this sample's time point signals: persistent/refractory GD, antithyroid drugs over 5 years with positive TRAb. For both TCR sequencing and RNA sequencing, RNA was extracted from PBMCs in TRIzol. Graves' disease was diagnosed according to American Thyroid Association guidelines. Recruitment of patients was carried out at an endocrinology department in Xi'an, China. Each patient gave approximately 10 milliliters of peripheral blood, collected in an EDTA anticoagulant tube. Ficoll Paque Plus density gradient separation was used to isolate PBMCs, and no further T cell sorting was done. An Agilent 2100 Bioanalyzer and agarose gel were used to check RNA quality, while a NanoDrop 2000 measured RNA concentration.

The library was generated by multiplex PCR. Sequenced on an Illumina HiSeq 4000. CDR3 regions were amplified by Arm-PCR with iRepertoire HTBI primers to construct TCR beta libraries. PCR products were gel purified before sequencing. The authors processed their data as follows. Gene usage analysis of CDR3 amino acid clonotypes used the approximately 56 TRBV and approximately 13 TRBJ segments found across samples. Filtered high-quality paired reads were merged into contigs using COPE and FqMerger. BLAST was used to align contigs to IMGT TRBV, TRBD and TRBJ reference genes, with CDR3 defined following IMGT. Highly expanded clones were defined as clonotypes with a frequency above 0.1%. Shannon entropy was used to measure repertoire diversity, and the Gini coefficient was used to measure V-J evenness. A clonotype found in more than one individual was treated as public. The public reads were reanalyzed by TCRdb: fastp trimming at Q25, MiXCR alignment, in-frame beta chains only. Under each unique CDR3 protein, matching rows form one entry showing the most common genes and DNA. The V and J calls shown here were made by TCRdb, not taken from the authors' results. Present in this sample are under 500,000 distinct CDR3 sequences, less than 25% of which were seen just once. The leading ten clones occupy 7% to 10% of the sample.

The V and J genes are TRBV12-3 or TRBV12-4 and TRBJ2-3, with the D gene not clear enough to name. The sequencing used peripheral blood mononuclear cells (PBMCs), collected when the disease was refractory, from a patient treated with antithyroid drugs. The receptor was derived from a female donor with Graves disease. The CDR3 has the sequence CASSPDRLGRTDTQYF. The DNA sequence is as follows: TGTGCCAGCAGTCCGGATCGCCTTGGACGAACAGATACGCAGTATTTT.